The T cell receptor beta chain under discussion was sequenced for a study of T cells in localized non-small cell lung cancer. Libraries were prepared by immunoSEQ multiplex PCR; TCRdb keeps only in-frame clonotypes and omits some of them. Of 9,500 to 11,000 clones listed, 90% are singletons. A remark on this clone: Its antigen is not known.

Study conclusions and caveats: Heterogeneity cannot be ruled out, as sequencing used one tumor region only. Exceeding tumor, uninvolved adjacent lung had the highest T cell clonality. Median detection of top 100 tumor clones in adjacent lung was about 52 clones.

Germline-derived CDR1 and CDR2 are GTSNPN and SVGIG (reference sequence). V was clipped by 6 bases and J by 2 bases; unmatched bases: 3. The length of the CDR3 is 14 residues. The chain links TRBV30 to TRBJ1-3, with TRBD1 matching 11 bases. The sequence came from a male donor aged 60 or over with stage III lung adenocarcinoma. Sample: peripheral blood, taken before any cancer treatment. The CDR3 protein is CACGTGGAGNTIYF. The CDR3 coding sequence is TGTGCCTGCGGGACAGGGGGGGCTGGAAACACCATATATTTT. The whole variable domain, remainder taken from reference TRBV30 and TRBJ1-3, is SQTIHQWPATLVQPVGSPLSLECTVEGTSNPNLYWYRQAAGRGLQLLFYSVGIGQISSEVPQNLSASRPQDRQFILSSKKLLLSDSGFYLCACGTGGAGNTIYFGEGSWLTVV.